The 24 T cell receptor beta chains listed next were all sequenced from one sample in a study of OX40 agonist ivuxolimab in advanced cancers. Sequenced by immunoSEQ multiplex PCR; TCRdb stores in-frame clones only, minus some. The repertoire holds about 90,000 clones, around 90% seen once, with 7% to 8.5% in the top ten. This specimen consisted of CD4+ or CD8+ T cells sorted from blood, obtained in a trial of the OX40 agonist ivuxolimab. The receptors were gathered from an adult with an advanced solid tumor such as melanoma, head and neck, liver or kidney cancer.

The rearrangement links TRBV5-1 to TRBJ1-5; the D is unclear. CDR1 is SGHRS and CDR2 is YFSETQ in the germline V gene. The CDR3 is 14 amino acids. V gave up 4 bases and J gave up 0 bases, with 8 bases separating them. The DNA for the CDR3 is TGCGCCAGCAGCGCGGACTATAGCAATCAGCCCCAGCATTTT. Translation: CASSADYSNQPQHF.

This clone was found a few times. CDR3 residues: CASSLGEDSPLHF. DNA for the CDR3: TGTGCCAGCAGTCTTGGCGAGGATTCACCCCTCCACTTT. The chain joins TRBV2 to TRBJ1-6; D remains unclear. This CDR3 has 13 amino acids. Germline loops: CDR1 SNHLY, CDR2 FYNNEI. V lost 5 bases and J 8 bases, leaving 10 bases between the germline ends.

This clone was found once. J is TRBJ2-7 and V is TRBV11-2; 9 nucleotides align to TRBD1. The CDR3 consists of 14 residues. The germline V gene encodes CDR1 SGHAT and CDR2 FQNNGV. The V segment lost 5 bases and the J segment 4 bases; nucleotides outside the gene matches: 6. The chain's CDR3 is CASSPGQGAYEQYF. CDR3 sequence (DNA): TGTGCCAGCAGCCCGGGACAGGGAGCGTACGAGCAGTACTTC.

The chain employs TRBV7-2 and TRBJ1-2; TRBD1 might be the D (5 bases). Trimming pared 6 bases from V and 5 bases from J, leaving 13 bases between. Germline V gene sequence: CDR1 SGHTA, CDR2 FQGNSA. The CDR3 loop spans 13 amino acids. CDR3 region: CASSQVGGYGYTF. In nucleotides, the CDR3 is TGTGCCAGCAGTCAAGTTGGGGGTTATGGCTACACCTTC. The full variable domain, in which reference TRBV7-2 and TRBJ1-2 provide the parts outside the CDR3, is GAGVSQSPSNKVTEKGKDVELRCDPISGHTALYWYRQSLGQGLEFLIYFQGNSAPDKSGLPSDRFSAERTGGSVSTLTIQRTQQEDSAVYLCASSQVGGYGYTFGSGTRLTVV.

V is TRBV19 and J is TRBJ2-3; weak D call: TRBD2 (6 bases). Germline CDR1 is LNHDA and CDR2 is SQIVND (reference sequence). V dropped 4 bases and J dropped 0 bases, with 11 bases sitting between them. This CDR3 has 15 residues. DNA of the CDR3: TGTGCCAGTAGTAGTAGCGGAACGAGCACAGATACGCAGTATTTT. This sequence encodes CASSSSGTSTDTQYF.

CDR3 sequence: CASSFGLAYEQYF. Here the CDR3 DNA reads TGTGCCAGCAGCTTTGGACTAGCCTACGAGCAGTACTTC. The genes are TRBV5-6 and TRBJ2-7, with 7 bases fitting TRBD2. Germline V gene sequence: CDR1 SGHDT, CDR2 YYEEEE. CDR3 length: 13 amino acids. The V segment lost 2 bases and the J segment 2 bases; nucleotides outside the gene matches: 1.

The V call is TRBV29-1, the J call TRBJ1-5, with 7 bases matching TRBD1. CDR3 length equals 13 residues. V lost 4 bases and J lost 7; bases outside the gene matches: 7. Germline values: CDR1 SQVTM, CDR2 ANQGSEA. In DNA, the CDR3 is TGCAGCGTTGGGGAGGGGGCAGGGCAGCCCCAGCATTTT. Its protein is CSVGEGAGQPQHF.

The rearrangement links TRBV7-2 to TRBJ1-6; 7 bases map to TRBD1. The V segment lost 5 bases and the J segment 6 bases; nucleotides outside the gene matches: 1. The CDR3 consists of 13 residues. CDR1 is SGHTA, CDR2 FQGNSA, per germline. The CDR3 DNA sequence: TGTGCCAGCAGCGGGACAGTTAATTCACCCCTCCACTTT. This encodes CASSGTVNSPLHF.

This clone was counted a few times. This specimen includes other DNA sequences encoding the same CDR3. The chain has TRBV9 and TRBJ2-3, with D possibly being TRBD1 or TRBD2 (5 bases each). The CDR3 sequence is 14 residues long. V was cut by 0 bases and J by 0 bases, with 5 bases left in between. Germline lookup yields CDR1 SGDLS and CDR2 YYNGEE. This CDR3 reads CASSVGGSTDTQYF. In nucleotides, the CDR3 is TGTGCCAGCAGCGTAGGGGGGAGCACAGATACGCAGTATTTT.

This clone was observed a single time. The chain has TRBV27 and TRBJ2-3; 7 nucleotides agree with TRBD1. Germline values: CDR1 MNHEY, CDR2 SMNVEV (reference sequence). CDR3 length equals 14 residues. Germline trimming cut 2 bases from V and 2 bases from J; bases unmatched to any gene: 1. The CDR3 is CASSLGTDTDTQYF. In DNA form, the CDR3 reads TGTGCCAGCAGTTTAGGGACAGACACAGATACGCAGTATTTT.

The chain employs TRBV11-3 and TRBJ2-7; TRBD2 might be the D (5 bases). The V end lost 8 bases, the J end lost 3 bases, and 11 bases lay between the germline ends. Germline values: CDR1 SGHNT, CDR2 YENEEA. CDR3 size: 12 residues. DNA for the CDR3: TGTGCCAGCGGAATCGGGGTCTACGAGCAGTACTTC. Amino acid sequence: CASGIGVYEQYF.

This clone has only one observation. This rearrangement joins TRBV27 to TRBJ1-5; D not certain. Trimming shortened V by 2 bases and J by 2 bases, and 7 bases separated the two germline ends. The germline V gene has CDR1 MNHEY and CDR2 SMNVEV (reference sequence). The CDR3 covers 14 residues. The DNA for the CDR3 is TGTGCCAGCAGTTTAAGAGGCGGCAATCAGCCCCAGCATTTT. Protein: CASSLRGGNQPQHF.

The V and J genes are TRBV18 and TRBJ1-2, with TRBD1 matching over 12 bases. This CDR3 comprises 18 residues. Germline CDR1 is KGHSH and CDR2 is LQKENI. V shed 0 bases, J shed 3 bases, and the junction held 8 bases outside the gene matches. The CDR3 DNA reads TGTGCCAGCTCACCACCCGGGACAGGGGGCGGTGGCGACTATGGCTACACCTTC. It codes for CASSPPGTGGGGDYGYTF.

The genes are TRBV28 and TRBJ1-1; D might be TRBD1 (6 bases). CDR3 size: 14 residues. The V gene's germline CDR1 is MDHEN and CDR2 SYDVKM. Trimming left V 3 bases short and J 6 bases short, with 14 bases between. CDR3 amino acids: CASSFPDSFAEAFF. Here the CDR3 DNA reads TGTGCCAGCAGTTTCCCGGACAGTTTTGCTGAAGCTTTCTTT.

The chain links TRBV11-2 to TRBJ2-7; 8 bases map to TRBD2. Germline V CDR1 and CDR2: SGHAT, FQNNGV. The CDR3 covers 17 residues. The V segment lost 5 bases and the J segment 7 bases; nucleotides outside the gene matches: 19. CDR3 protein: CASSAHDSGELRDEQYF. DNA of the CDR3: TGTGCCAGCAGCGCCCATGATAGCGGGGAGCTTCGCGATGAGCAGTACTTC.

The V call is TRBV14, the J call TRBJ2-2, with TRBD2 as a possible D gene (5 bases). The CDR3 loop spans 16 amino acids. V lost 0 bases to trimming and J lost 0 bases, with 8 bases between them. Germline CDR1 SGHDN, CDR2 FVKESK. The CDR3 DNA sequence: TGTGCCAGCAGCCAAGAATACGGGGCGAACACCGGGGAGCTGTTTTTT. Residues: CASSQEYGANTGELFF.

This clone was counted once. The chain employs TRBV4-1 and TRBJ1-5; D is unclear. The germline CDR1 and CDR2 sequences are MGHRA and YSYEKL. The CDR3 runs 18 residues. V was shortened by 1 base and J by 3 bases, with 19 bases between the two germline ends. CDR3 in DNA: TGCGCCAGCAGCCAAGTGGACCTTGGGTTTACTTTCAATCAGCCCCAGCATTTT. Encoded protein: CASSQVDLGFTFNQPQHF.

With regard to this clone: One end of the junction fails to match germline, which may point to a read error. V and J are TRBV4-1 and TRBJ2-5; the D is unclear. The CDR3 has 16 amino acids. CDR1 and CDR2 from the germline V gene are MGHRA and YSYEKL. In DNA form, the CDR3 reads TGCGCCAGCAACCAAGTTAATCTTGTCAGAAAAGAGACCCAGTACTTC. Amino acids: CASNQVNLVRKETQYF.

The V gene is TRBV30, the J gene TRBJ2-3, with D possibly TRBD2 on 5 matching bases. The CDR3 spans 12 residues. The V and J ends lost 2 bases and 5 bases respectively, with 8 bases between them. Looked up from germline, CDR1 is GTSNPN and CDR2 is SVGIG (reference sequence). The CDR3 sequence: CAWSLGVDTQYF. The CDR3 DNA reads TGTGCCTGGAGTTTGGGAGTAGATACGCAGTATTTT.

V and J are TRBV19 and TRBJ1-5; D ambiguous. The CDR3 spans 14 residues. Germline V gives CDR1 LNHDA, CDR2 SQIVND (reference sequence). V dropped 5 bases and J dropped 1 base, with 9 bases sitting between them. The CDR3 DNA follows: TGTGCCAGTAGTTTCCAGACCAGCAATCAGCCCCAGCATTTT. It translates to CASSFQTSNQPQHF.

This clone came up once. J is TRBJ1-2 and V is TRBV5-6, with 7 bases fitting TRBD1. The CDR3 is 15 residues long. J was trimmed by 2 bases and V by 4 bases; bases with no gene match: 8. Germline CDR1 reads SGHDT; CDR2 reads YYEEEE. The CDR3 sequence: CASSGEQGINYGYTF. The CDR3 DNA is TGTGCCAGCAGCGGGGAACAGGGGATAAACTATGGCTACACCTTC.

In regard to this clone: Other DNA sequences from this sample encode an identical CDR3 as well. The chain couples TRBV5-1 to TRBJ2-7; D is uncertain. Deletions cut 0 bases from V and 4 bases from J, with 5 bases between. The germline gives CDR1 SGHRS, CDR2 YFSETQ. CDR3 length equals 12 residues. The CDR3 is CASSLGGYEQYF. As DNA, the CDR3 is TGCGCCAGCAGCTTGGGTGGTTACGAGCAGTACTTC.

J is TRBJ2-1 and V is TRBV13, with 8 bases identical to TRBD2. Trimming took 5 bases from V and 2 from J; bases not matched to a gene: 5. The CDR3 extends over 15 amino acids. The V gene's germline CDR1 is PRHDT and CDR2 FYEKMQ (reference sequence). CDR3 sequence: CASSLSGKPYNEQFF. CDR3 nucleotides: TGTGCCAGCAGCCTTAGCGGGAAACCCTACAATGAGCAGTTCTTC.

The chain joins TRBV4-1 to TRBJ2-2; perhaps TRBD1 as D (6 bases). Trimming took 6 bases from V and 0 from J, leaving 11 bases between them. Per germline, CDR1 MGHRA and CDR2 YSYEKL. The CDR3 has 15 amino acids. For the CDR3, the DNA is TGCGCCAGCAGAATGGACAGAACGAACACCGGGGAGCTGTTTTTT. Its protein product is CASRMDRTNTGELFF.